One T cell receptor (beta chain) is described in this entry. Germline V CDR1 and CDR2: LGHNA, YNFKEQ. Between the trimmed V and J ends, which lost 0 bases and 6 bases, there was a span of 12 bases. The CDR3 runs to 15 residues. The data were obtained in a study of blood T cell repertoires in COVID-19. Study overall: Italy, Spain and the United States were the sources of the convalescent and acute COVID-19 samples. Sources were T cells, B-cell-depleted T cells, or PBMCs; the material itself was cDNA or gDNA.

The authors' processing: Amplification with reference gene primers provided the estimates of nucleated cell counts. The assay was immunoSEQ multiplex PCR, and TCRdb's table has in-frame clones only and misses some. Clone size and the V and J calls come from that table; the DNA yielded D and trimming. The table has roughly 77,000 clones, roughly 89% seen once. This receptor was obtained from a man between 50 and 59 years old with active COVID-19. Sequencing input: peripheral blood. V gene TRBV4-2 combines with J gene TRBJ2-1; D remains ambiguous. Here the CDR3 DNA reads TGTGCCAGCAGCCAAGACCAAACCGAGTTCAATGAGCAGTTCTTC. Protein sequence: CASSQDQTEFNEQFF.